This TCR beta chain came from a study of sequential checkpoint blockade in melanoma. Overall study context: Arm A got nivolumab then ipilimumab; arm B the reverse, 1:1.

This sample's treatment: randomized to nivolumab then ipilimumab (arm A) or the reverse (arm B). No patient had prior DNA-damaging chemotherapy. The CDR3 is made up of 16 amino acids. Germline lookup yields CDR1 SGHTA and CDR2 FQGNSA. V was pared by 1 base and J by 8 bases, with 5 bases of the junction left unmatched. The method was immunoSEQ multiplex PCR; TCRdb's version includes in-frame clones alone and lacks a portion of them. The repertoire consists of 10,000 or so clones, with 60% to 75% occurring once and the leading ten covering approximately 14%. The sequence was collected from a human donor with melanoma. V is TRBV7-2 and J is TRBJ2-2; 12 bases map to TRBD2. The specimen comprised CD8+ T cells sorted from blood (inferred from file names), sampled from a patient given nivolumab and ipilimumab in sequence. CDR3 bases: TGTGCCAGCAGCTTAGAACTAGCGGGAGGAGGAGGGGAGCTGTTTTTT. Protein product: CASSLELAGGGGELFF.